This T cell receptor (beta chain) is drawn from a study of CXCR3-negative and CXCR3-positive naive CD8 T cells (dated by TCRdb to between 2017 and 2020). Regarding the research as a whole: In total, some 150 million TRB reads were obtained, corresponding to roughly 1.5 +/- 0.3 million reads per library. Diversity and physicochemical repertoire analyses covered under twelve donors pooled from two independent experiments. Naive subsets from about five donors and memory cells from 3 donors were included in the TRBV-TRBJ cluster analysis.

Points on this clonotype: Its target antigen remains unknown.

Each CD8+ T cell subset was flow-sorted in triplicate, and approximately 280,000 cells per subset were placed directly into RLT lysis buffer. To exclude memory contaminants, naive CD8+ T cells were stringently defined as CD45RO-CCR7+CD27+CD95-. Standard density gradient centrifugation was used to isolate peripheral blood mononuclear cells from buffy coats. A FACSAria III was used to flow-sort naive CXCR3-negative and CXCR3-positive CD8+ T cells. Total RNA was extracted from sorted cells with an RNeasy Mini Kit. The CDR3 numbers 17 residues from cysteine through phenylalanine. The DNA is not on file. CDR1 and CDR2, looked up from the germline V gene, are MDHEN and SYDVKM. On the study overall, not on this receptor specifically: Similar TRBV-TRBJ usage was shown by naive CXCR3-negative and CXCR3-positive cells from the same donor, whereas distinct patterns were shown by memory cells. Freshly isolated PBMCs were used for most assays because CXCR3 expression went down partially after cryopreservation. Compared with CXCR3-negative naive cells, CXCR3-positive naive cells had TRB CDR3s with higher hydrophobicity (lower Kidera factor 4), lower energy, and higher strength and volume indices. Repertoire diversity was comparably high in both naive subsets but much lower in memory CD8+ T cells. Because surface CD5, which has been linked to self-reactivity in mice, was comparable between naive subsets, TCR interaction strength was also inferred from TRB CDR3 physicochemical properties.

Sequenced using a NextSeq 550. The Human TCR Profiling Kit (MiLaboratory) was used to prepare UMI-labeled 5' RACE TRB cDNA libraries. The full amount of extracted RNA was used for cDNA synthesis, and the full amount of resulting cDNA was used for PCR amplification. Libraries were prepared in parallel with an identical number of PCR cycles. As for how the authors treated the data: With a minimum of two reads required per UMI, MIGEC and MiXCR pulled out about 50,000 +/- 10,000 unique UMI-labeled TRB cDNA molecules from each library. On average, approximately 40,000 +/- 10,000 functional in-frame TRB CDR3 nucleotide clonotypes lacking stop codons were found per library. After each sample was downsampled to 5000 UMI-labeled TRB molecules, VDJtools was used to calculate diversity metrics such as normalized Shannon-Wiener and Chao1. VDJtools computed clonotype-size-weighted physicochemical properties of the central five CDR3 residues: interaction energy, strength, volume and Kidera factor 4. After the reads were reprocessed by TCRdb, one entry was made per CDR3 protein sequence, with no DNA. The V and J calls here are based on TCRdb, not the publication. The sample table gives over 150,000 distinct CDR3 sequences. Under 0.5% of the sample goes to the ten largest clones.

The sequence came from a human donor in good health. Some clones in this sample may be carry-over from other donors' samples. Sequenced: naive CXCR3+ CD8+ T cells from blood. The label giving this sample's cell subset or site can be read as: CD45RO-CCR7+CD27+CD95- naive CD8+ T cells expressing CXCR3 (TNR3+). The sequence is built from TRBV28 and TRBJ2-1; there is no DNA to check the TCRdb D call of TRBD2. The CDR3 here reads CASSIPTSGISYNEQFF.